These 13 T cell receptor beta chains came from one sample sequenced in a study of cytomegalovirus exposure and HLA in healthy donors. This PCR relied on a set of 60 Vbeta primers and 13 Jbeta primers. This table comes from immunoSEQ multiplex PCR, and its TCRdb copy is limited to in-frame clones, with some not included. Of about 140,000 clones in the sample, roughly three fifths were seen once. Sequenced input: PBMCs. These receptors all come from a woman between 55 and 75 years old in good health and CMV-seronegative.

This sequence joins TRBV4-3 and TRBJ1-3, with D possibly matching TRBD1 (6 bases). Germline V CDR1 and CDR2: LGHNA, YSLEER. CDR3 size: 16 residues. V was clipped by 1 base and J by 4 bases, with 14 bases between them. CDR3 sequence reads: CASSQGAGAGGNTIYF. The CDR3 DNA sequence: TGCGCCAGCAGCCAAGGGGCAGGGGCAGGAGGAAACACCATATATTTT.

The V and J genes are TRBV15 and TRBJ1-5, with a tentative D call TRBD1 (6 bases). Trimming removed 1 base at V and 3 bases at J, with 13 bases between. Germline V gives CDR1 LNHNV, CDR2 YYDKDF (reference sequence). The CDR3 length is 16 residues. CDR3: CATSRVAGALNQPQHF. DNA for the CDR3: TGTGCCACCAGCAGAGTGGCAGGGGCGCTCAATCAGCCCCAGCATTTT. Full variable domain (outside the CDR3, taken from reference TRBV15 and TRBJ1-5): DAMVIQNPRYQVTQFGKPVTLSCSQTLNHNVMYWYQQKSSQAPKLLFHYYDKDFNNEADTPDNFQSRRPNTSFCFLDIRSPGLGDTAMYLCATSRVAGALNQPQHFGDGTRLSIL.

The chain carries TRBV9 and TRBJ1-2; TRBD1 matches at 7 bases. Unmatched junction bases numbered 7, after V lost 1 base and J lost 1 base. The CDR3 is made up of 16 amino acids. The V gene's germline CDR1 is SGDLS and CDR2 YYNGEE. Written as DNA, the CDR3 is TGTGCCAGCAGCGTATCTAGGGACAGCGATAACTATGGCTACACCTTC. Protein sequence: CASSVSRDSDNYGYTF.

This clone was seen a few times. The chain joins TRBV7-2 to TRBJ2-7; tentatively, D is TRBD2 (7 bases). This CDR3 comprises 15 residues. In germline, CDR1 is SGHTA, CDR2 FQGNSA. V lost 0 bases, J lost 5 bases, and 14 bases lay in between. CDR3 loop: CASSLAGGARDEQYF. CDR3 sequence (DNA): TGTGCCAGCAGCTTAGCGGGGGGGGCCAGGGACGAGCAGTACTTC.

This chain's CDR3 is CASSLASRTSGGSTDTQYF. Here the CDR3 DNA reads TGTGCCAGCAGCTTAGCGAGCAGGACTAGCGGGGGAAGCACAGATACGCAGTATTTT. The chain carries TRBV7-2 and TRBJ2-3; TRBD2 matches 13 bases. CDR3 length equals 19 residues. Germline V gives CDR1 SGHTA, CDR2 FQGNSA. V trimming: 0 bases; J trimming: 0 bases; junction bases outside the gene matches: 6.

The DNA of the CDR3 is TGTGCCAGCAGCGTATCGACCGGGGAGCTGTTTTTT. Protein: CASSVSTGELFF. The chain recombines TRBV7-2 with TRBJ2-2; no firm D call. This CDR3 spans 12 amino acids. The ends were cut back, 5 bases at V and 5 bases at J, with 6 bases in the middle. The germline V gene has CDR1 SGHTA and CDR2 FQGNSA.

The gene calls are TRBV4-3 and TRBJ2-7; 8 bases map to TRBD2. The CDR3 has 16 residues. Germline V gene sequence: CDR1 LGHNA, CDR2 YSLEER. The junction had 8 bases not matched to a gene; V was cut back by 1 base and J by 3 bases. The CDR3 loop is CASSQGVESGSYEQYF. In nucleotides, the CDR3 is TGCGCCAGCAGCCAAGGGGTAGAAAGCGGGAGCTACGAGCAGTACTTC.

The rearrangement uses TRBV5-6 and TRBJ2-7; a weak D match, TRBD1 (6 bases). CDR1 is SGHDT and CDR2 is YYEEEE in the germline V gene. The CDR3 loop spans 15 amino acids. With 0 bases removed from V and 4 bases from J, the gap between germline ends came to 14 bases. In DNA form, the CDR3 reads TGTGCCAGCAGCTTGGTAGAGGCAGGGGAATACGAGCAGTACTTC. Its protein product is CASSLVEAGEYEQYF.

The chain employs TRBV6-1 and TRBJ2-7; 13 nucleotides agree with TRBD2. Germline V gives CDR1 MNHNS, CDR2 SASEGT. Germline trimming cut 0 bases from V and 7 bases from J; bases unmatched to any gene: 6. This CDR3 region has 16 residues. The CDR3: CASSEALAGGPREQYF. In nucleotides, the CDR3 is TGTGCCAGCAGTGAAGCACTAGCGGGAGGGCCTAGGGAGCAGTACTTC.

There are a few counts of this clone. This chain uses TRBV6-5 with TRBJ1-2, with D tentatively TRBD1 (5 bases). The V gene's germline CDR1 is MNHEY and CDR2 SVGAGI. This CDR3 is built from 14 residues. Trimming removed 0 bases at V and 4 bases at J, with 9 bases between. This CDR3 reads CASSYSGGSYGYTF. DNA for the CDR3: TGTGCCAGCAGTTACTCGGGGGGGAGCTATGGCTACACCTTC.

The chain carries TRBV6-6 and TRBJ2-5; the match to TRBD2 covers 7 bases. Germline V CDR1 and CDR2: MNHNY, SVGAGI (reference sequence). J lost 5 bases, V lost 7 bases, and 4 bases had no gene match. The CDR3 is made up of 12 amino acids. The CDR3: CASTPGRETQYF. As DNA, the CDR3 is TGTGCCAGCACTCCCGGGAGGGAGACCCAGTACTTC.

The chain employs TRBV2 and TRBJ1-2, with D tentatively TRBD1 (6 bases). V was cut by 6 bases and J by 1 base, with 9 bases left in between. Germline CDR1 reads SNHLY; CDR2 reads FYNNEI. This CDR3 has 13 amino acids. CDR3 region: CASSLDSNYGYTF. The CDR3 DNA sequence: TGTGCCAGCAGCCTGGACAGTAACTATGGCTACACCTTC. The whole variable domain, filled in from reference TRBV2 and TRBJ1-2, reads EPEVTQTPSHQVTQMGQEVILRCVPISNHLYFYWYRQILGQKVEFLVSFYNNEISEKSEIFDDQFSVERPDGSNFTLKIRSTKLEDSAMYFCASSLDSNYGYTFGSGTRLTVV.

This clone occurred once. The CDR3 protein is CASSEGSGGNTIYF. The CDR3 DNA reads as TGCGCCAGCAGCGAGGGCTCGGGTGGAAACACCATATATTTT. This chain uses TRBV5-1 with TRBJ1-3; D remains unclear. This CDR3 comprises 14 residues. The germline CDR1 and CDR2 sequences are SGHRS and YFSETQ. V was shortened by 4 bases and J by 3 bases, with 11 bases between the two germline ends.